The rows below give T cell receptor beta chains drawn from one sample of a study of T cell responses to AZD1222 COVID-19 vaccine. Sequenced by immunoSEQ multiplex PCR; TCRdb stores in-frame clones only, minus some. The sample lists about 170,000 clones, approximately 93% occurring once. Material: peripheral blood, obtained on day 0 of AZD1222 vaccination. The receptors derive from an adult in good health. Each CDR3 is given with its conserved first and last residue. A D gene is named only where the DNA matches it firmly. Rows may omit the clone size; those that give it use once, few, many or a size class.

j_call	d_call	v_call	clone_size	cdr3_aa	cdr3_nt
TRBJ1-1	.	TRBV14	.	CASSQRGSGVNTEAFF	TGTGCCAGCAGCCAACGGGGGTCAGGAGTGAACACTGAAGCTTTCTTT
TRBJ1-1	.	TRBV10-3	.	CAISESIGRGNTEAFF	TGTGCCATCAGTGAGTCGATCGGGCGAGGGAACACTGAAGCTTTCTTT
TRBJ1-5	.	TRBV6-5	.	CASSIRKDQPQHF	TGTGCCAGCAGTATAAGGAAGGATCAGCCCCAGCATTTT
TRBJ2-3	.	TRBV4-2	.	CASSPRDIGSDTQYF	TGTGCCAGCAGCCCACGGGACATAGGGTCCGATACGCAGTATTTT
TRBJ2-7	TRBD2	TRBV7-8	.	CASSFFSSGRIYEQYF	TGTGCCAGCAGCTTCTTCTCTAGCGGGAGGATTTACGAGCAGTACTTC
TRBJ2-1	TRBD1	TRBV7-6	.	CASSPRGATDRWGYNEQFF	TGTGCCAGCAGCCCCAGAGGGGCCACGGACAGGTGGGGGTACAATGAGCAGTTCTTC
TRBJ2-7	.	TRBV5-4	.	CASSLDDSPYEQYF	TGTGCCAGCAGCTTAGACGACAGTCCCTACGAGCAGTACTTC
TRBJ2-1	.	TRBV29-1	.	CSERGHTGQFF	TGCAGCGAACGGGGGCACACCGGGCAGTTCTTC
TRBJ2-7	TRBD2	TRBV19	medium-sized	CSSGLAGVLDEQYF	TGTTCCTCGGGACTAGCGGGAGTACTTGACGAGCAGTACTTC
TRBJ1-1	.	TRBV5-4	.	CASSSPIGGGPWGTEAFF	TGTGCCAGCAGCTCGCCCATCGGTGGGGGCCCTTGGGGTACTGAAGCTTTCTTT
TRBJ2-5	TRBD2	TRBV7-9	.	CASSLDGTSGPQETQYF	TGTGCCAGCAGCTTAGATGGGACTAGCGGGCCCCAAGAGACCCAGTACTTC
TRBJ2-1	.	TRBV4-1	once	CASSPLTMSNEQFF	TGCGCCAGCAGCCCCCTAACGATGAGCAATGAGCAGTTCTTC
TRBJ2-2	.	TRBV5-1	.	CASSSDRIANTGELFF	TGCGCCAGCAGCTCTGACAGAATCGCGAACACCGGGGAGCTGTTTTTT
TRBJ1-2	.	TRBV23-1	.	CASTARVHGYTF	TGCGCCAGCACGGCCCGGGTCCATGGCTACACCTTC
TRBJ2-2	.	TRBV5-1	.	CASSLVRGKAGELFF	TGCGCCAGCAGCTTGGTTAGAGGGAAGGCCGGGGAGCTGTTTTTT
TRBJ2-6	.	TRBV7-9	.	CASSLSQVASGANVLTF	TGTGCCAGCAGCTTAAGCCAGGTAGCCTCTGGGGCCAACGTCCTGACTTTC
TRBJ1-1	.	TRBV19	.	CASTWDPNTEAFF	TGTGCCAGTACCTGGGACCCGAACACTGAAGCTTTCTTT
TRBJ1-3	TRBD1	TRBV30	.	CAWTTGAGNTIYF	TGTGCCTGGACGACAGGGGCAGGAAACACCATATATTTT
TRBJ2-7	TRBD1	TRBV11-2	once	CASSPTGTGTSEQYF	TGTGCCAGCAGCCCGACCGGGACAGGGACAAGCGAGCAGTACTTC
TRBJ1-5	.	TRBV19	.	CASRHMGNQPQHF	TGTGCCAGTAGACACATGGGCAATCAGCCCCAGCATTTT
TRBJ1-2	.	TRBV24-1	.	CATSDRDYNYGYTF	TGTGCCACCAGTGATCGAGATTACAACTATGGCTACACCTTC
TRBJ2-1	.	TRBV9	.	CASSPGGSYNEQFF	TGTGCCAGCAGCCCCGGGGGCTCCTACAATGAGCAGTTCTTC
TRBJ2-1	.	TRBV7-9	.	CASSSTLFANEQFF	TGTGCCAGCAGCTCGACCCTTTTTGCCAATGAGCAGTTCTTC
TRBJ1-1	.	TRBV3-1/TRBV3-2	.	CASSPPGLLNTEAFF	TGTGCCAGCAGCCCTCCGGGACTCCTGAACACTGAAGCTTTCTTT
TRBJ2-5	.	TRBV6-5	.	CASTSWEKKGTQYF	TGTGCCAGCACCTCTTGGGAGAAGAAAGGGACCCAGTACTTC
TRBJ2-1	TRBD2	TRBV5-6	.	CASSLEGLALASALNEQFF	TGTGCCAGCAGCTTGGAGGGACTAGCCTTGGCGTCGGCACTCAATGAGCAGTTCTTC
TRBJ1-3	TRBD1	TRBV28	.	CASTTGTGFLDTIYF	TGTGCCAGCACTACCGGGACAGGGTTCTTGGACACCATATATTTT
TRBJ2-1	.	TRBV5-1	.	CASSLVVGGYDEQFF	TGCGCCAGCAGCTTGGTAGTTGGGGGTTATGATGAGCAGTTCTTC
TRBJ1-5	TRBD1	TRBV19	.	CASSWDSHSNQPQHF	TGTGCCAGTAGTTGGGACAGTCATAGCAATCAGCCCCAGCATTTT
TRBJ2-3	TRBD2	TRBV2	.	CATRERGGTDTQYF	TGTGCCACTCGCGAACGGGGGGGCACAGATACGCAGTATTTT
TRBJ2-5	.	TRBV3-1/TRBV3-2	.	CASSQDLIQETQYF	TGTGCCAGCAGCCAAGATCTCATTCAAGAGACCCAGTACTTC
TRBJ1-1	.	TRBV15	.	CATSLNTEAFF	TGTGCCACCAGTTTGAACACTGAAGCTTTCTTT
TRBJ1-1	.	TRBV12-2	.	CASRSTAGWGLNTEAFF	TGTGCAAGTCGCTCGACGGCAGGTTGGGGACTTAACACTGAAGCTTTCTTT
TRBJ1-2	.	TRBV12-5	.	CASGLSGHGTF	TGTGCTAGTGGTTTGTCCGGCCACGGGACCTTC
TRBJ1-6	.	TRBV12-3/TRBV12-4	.	CASSPTNSPLHF	TGTGCCAGCAGCCCCACAAATTCACCCCTCCACTTT
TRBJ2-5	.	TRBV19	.	CASSLSNRQETQYF	TGTGCCAGTAGCCTATCCAACAGGCAAGAGACCCAGTACTTC
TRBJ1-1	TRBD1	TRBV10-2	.	CASRERQGAEAFF	TGCGCCAGCAGAGAAAGACAGGGGGCTGAAGCTTTCTTT
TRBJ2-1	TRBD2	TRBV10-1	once	CASSESGSTSGYNEQFF	TGCGCCAGCAGTGAGTCGGGGTCGACTAGCGGCTACAATGAGCAGTTCTTC
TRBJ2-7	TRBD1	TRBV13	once	CASSPRQGSYEQYF	TGTGCCAGCAGCCCGCGACAGGGTTCCTACGAGCAGTACTTC
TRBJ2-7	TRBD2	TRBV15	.	CATSTRTSSPEQYF	TGTGCCACCAGCACTCGGACTAGCTCCCCCGAGCAGTACTTC
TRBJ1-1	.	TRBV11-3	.	CASSLEAEYEAFF	TGTGCCAGCAGCTTAGAGGCAGAATATGAAGCTTTCTTT
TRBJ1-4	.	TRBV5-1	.	CASKTGVTNEKLFF	TGCGCCAGCAAGACAGGAGTAACTAATGAAAAACTGTTTTTT
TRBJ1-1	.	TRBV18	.	CASSPPTRDVAFFF	TGTGCCAGCTCACCACCAACGCGGGACGTGGCTTTTTTCTTT
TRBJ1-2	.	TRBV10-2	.	CASRGGAGGYTF	TGCGCCAGCAGGGGCGGGGCCGGTGGCTACACCTTC
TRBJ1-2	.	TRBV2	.	CASRVGTAGSYTF	TGTGCCAGCAGAGTGGGGACGGCGGGTAGCTACACCTTC